This TCR beta chain was obtained from a study of CD8+CD57+ T cells in acquired aplastic anemia. TCR beta VDJ combinations and CDR3 sequences were profiled from genomic DNA. Each CDR3 protein gets one entry after TCRdb re-called the reads with MiXCR. The table has more than 100,000 distinct CDR3 sequences, around 41% seen once; the top ten hold more than 7%. As concerns this clonotype: At one of its ends the junction is not consistent with the germline gene, which may arise from a read error.

CDR1 and CDR2 (germline): SQVTM, ANQGSEA. CDR3 length equals 13 residues. The chain has TRBV29-1 and TRBJ1-1; D is unclear. Specimen: sorted CD4+, CD8+, or CD8+CD57+ T cells (not recorded which) from PBMCs. The source is a human donor in good health, serving as a control. The CDR3 region is CSVVLGLGTGAFF. CDR3 in DNA: TGCAGCGTTGTTTTAGGGTTGGGCACTGGAGCTTTCTTT.